These 7 T cell receptor beta chains were sequenced from one sample in a study of chemoradiotherapy in HPV16-positive cancers. Measured with immunoSEQ multiplex PCR; TCRdb has only the in-frame clones, and not every one. The sample shows thousands of clones, approximately 81% of them seen only once. Sample collection was performed from a patient who underwent chemoradiotherapy. The receptor source for this set is a human donor with HPV-associated anogenital cancer.

This clone was seen only once. This sequence joins TRBV15 and TRBJ2-4; 9 nucleotides line up with TRBD1. V gave up 5 bases and J gave up 8 bases; unmatched junction bases: 13. The CDR3 runs 16 residues. Germline V gene sequence: CDR1 LNHNV, CDR2 YYDKDF (reference sequence). The CDR3 protein is CATSSLGTGKRYIQYF. CDR3 nucleotides: TGTGCCACCAGCTCCCTTGGGACAGGGAAACGGTACATTCAGTACTTC.

The rearrangement joins TRBV7-9 to TRBJ2-2; D not certain. V was shortened by 2 bases and J by 2 bases, with 15 bases between the two germline ends. The CDR3 contains 17 residues. Germline V gene sequence: CDR1 SEHNR, CDR2 FQNEAQ (reference sequence). Here the CDR3 reads CASSLRGPWSNTGELFF. The DNA of the CDR3 is TGTGCCAGCAGCTTACGCGGACCCTGGAGCAACACCGGGGAGCTGTTTTTT.

The rearrangement uses TRBV19 and TRBJ2-2; D is undetermined. The length of the CDR3 is 16 residues. Trimming removed 0 bases from V and 4 bases from J, with 12 bases in between. Germline V gene sequence: CDR1 LNHDA, CDR2 SQIVND (reference sequence). CDR3 nucleotide sequence: TGTGCCAGTAGTATAGATAGCCCTCCGGGCACCGGGGAGCTGTTTTTT. Encoded protein: CASSIDSPPGTGELFF.

The rearrangement uses TRBV5-1 and TRBJ1-4, with 9 bases fitting TRBD1. Germline lookup yields CDR1 SGHRS and CDR2 YFSETQ. The CDR3 has 17 residues. Losses at the gene ends were 0 bases for V and 4 bases for J; bases not matched to a gene: 7. CDR3 coding DNA: TGCGCCAGCAGCTTGGGACAGGGGGAAGGAAGTAATGAAAAACTGTTTTTT. Translating it yields CASSLGQGEGSNEKLFF.

This chain uses TRBV11-2 with TRBJ1-1; a weak D match, TRBD1 (6 bases). CDR3 size: 13 residues. Germline CDR1 SGHAT, CDR2 FQNNGV. V was trimmed by 5 bases and J by 1 base, leaving 8 bases between them. The CDR3 loop is CASSLQGNTEAFF. CDR3 bases: TGTGCCAGCAGCCTACAGGGGAACACTGAAGCTTTCTTT.

This clone was seen once. The V and J genes are TRBV4-1 and TRBJ2-3; 14 bases map to TRBD2. Trimming removed 1 base from V and 0 bases from J; junction bases left unmatched: 9. The CDR3 spans 20 residues. CDR1 MGHRA and CDR2 YSYEKL come from the germline V gene. CDR3 sequence (DNA): TGCGCCAGCAGCCAAGGGACTAGCGGGGGGCACTTTCATAGCACAGATACGCAGTATTTT. Encoded protein: CASSQGTSGGHFHSTDTQYF.

The chain couples TRBV7-3 to TRBJ2-6; TRBD1 agrees at 7 bases. CDR1 SGHTA and CDR2 FQGTGA come from the germline V gene. This CDR3 region has 15 residues. Trimming removed 4 bases from V and 2 bases from J; junction bases left unmatched: 2. In nucleotides, the CDR3 is TGTGCCAGCAGCTACGACAGGGCTGGGGCCAACGTCCTGACTTTC. It yields the protein CASSYDRAGANVLTF.